These 32 T cell receptor beta chains came from one sample sequenced in a study of shared clonotypes between healthy human individuals. Clones were sequenced by immunoSEQ multiplex PCR, and TCRdb holds only the in-frame ones, with some missing. The sample has over 2 million clones, about 95% seen once. As defined, naive CD8 cells were CD45RO-negative and positively selected for CCR7, with terminally differentiated effector memory CD45RA+ cells excluded. Material: naive CD8+ T cells sorted from blood. These receptors all come from a man aged 18 to 29 in good health.

Concerning this clone: Additional DNA sequences in this sample encode the identical CDR3. The rearrangement joins TRBV4-3 to TRBJ2-7; TRBD1 matches at 9 bases. Germline lookup yields CDR1 LGHNA and CDR2 YSLEER. The CDR3 has 15 amino acids. Trimming at V came to 2 bases and at J to 3 bases, leaving 5 bases not matched to a gene. This CDR3 reads CASSQTGTGHYEQYF. CDR3 in DNA: TGCGCCAGCAGCCAAACCGGGACAGGGCACTACGAGCAGTACTTC.

CDR3 loop: CASSLGSDTRSYYNEQFF. CDR3 bases: TGTGCCAGCAGCTTAGGGTCAGACACCAGAAGTTACTACAATGAGCAGTTCTTC. The chain joins TRBV13 to TRBJ2-1; D call uncertain. V lost 0 bases and J 3 bases, leaving 18 bases between the germline ends. CDR3 length: 18 amino acids. The germline V gene encodes CDR1 PRHDT and CDR2 FYEKMQ (reference sequence).

The CDR3 reads CASSKGLAEGADSTDTQYF. In DNA, the CDR3 is TGTGCCAGCAGCAAAGGACTAGCGGAGGGGGCGGACAGCACAGATACGCAGTATTTT. This chain connects TRBV21-1 to TRBJ2-3; the D call of TRBD2 is as the table states it, not checked on the DNA. TRBV21-1 is an annotated pseudogene. This CDR3 comprises 19 residues.

The chain links TRBV10-3 to TRBJ2-5; 9 nucleotides match TRBD2. Germline CDR1 ENHRY, CDR2 SYGVKD. This CDR3 has 15 residues. J was trimmed by 5 bases and V by 3 bases; bases with no gene match: 7. The CDR3 bases are TGTGCCATCAGTGATGCGGGAGGGCCGGTTGAGACCCAGTACTTC. Translation: CAISDAGGPVETQYF.

On this clone: This CDR3 is also generated by other DNA sequences in the sample. This rearrangement joins TRBV19 to TRBJ2-5; the D gene could be TRBD1 or TRBD2 (5 bases each). The germline V and J ends were trimmed by 5 bases and 5 bases, with 12 bases remaining between them. The V gene's germline CDR1 is LNHDA and CDR2 SQIVND (reference sequence). The CDR3 spans 13 residues. The DNA for the CDR3 is TGTGCCAGTAGTCGGGACGGTGAGGAGACCCAGTACTTC. Translated, it gives CASSRDGEETQYF.

The chain has TRBV5-1 and TRBJ1-1, with 8 bases matching TRBD1. There are 15 residues in the CDR3. Trimming cost V 0 bases and J 1 base; bases outside gene matches: 2. The germline gives CDR1 SGHRS, CDR2 YFSETQ. The CDR3 sequence is CASSLAGTGNTEAFF. The CDR3 bases are TGCGCCAGCAGCTTGGCCGGGACAGGGAACACTGAAGCTTTCTTT. Full variable domain (outside the CDR3, taken from reference TRBV5-1 and TRBJ1-1): KAGVTQTPRYLIKTRGQQVTLSCSPISGHRSVSWYQQTPGQGLQFLFEYFSETQRNKGNFPGRFSGRQFSNSRSEMNVSTLELGDSALYLCASSLAGTGNTEAFFGQGTRLTVV.

The chain combines TRBV9 with TRBJ2-1; D is uncertain. Germline-derived CDR1 and CDR2 are SGDLS and YYNGEE. The ends were cut back, 4 bases at V and 6 bases at J, with 26 bases in the middle. The CDR3 extends over 18 amino acids. Here the CDR3 DNA reads TGTGCCAGCAGCCCCCGCGCATTCGTAGAGTTGCTGGGCAATGAGCAGTTCTTC. The encoded protein is CASSPRAFVELLGNEQFF.

The V and J genes are TRBV7-8 and TRBJ1-1; no reliable D call. CDR3 length equals 14 residues. Per germline, CDR1 SGHVS and CDR2 FQNEAQ. V gave up 5 bases and J gave up 10 bases, with 20 bases separating them. The CDR3 sequence is CASSAYLDTISAFF. CDR3 DNA: TGTGCCAGCAGCGCCTACCTAGACACCATCTCAGCTTTCTTT.

This chain joins TRBV4-3 and TRBJ2-2, with 7 bases aligning to TRBD1. V was pared by 0 bases and J by 4 bases, with 2 bases of the junction left unmatched. Germline lookup yields CDR1 LGHNA and CDR2 YSLEER. The CDR3 is 15 amino acids. The CDR3 loop reads CASSQDRGSTGELFF. The DNA for the CDR3 is TGCGCCAGCAGCCAAGACAGGGGGTCCACCGGGGAGCTGTTTTTT.

V usage is TRBV30 and J usage is TRBJ2-7; the match to TRBD2 covers 11 bases. The CDR3 has 13 residues. CDR1 GTSNPN and CDR2 SVGIG come from the germline V gene (reference sequence). V trimming: 5 bases; J trimming: 3 bases; junction bases outside the gene matches: 3. CDR3 nucleotides: TGTGCCTGGTCCCTAGCGGGAGGCTACGAGCAGTACTTC. Residues: CAWSLAGGYEQYF.

V gene TRBV13 combines with J gene TRBJ2-7; the D is unclear. Germline CDR1 PRHDT, CDR2 FYEKMQ (reference sequence). The CDR3 runs 11 residues. The V and J ends lost 5 bases and 2 bases respectively, with 4 bases between them. CDR3 nucleotide sequence: TGTGCCAGCAGCGAAGCCTACGAGCAGTACTTC. Protein sequence: CASSEAYEQYF.

This clone came up once. This rearrangement joins TRBV30 to TRBJ2-1; perhaps TRBD1 as D (6 bases). Per the germline V gene, CDR1 is GTSNPN and CDR2 is SVGIG (reference sequence). The CDR3 sequence is 16 residues long. Deletions cut 1 base from V and 4 bases from J, with 17 bases between. CDR3 nucleotide sequence: TGTGCCTGGAGTGGCCTAGGGCAGGGGATATACAATGAGCAGTTCTTC. Translation: CAWSGLGQGIYNEQFF.

The J gene is TRBJ2-5, the V gene TRBV6-5, with 10 bases matching TRBD2. This CDR3 has 15 amino acids. Unmatched junction bases numbered 8, after V lost 5 bases and J lost 5 bases. Germline CDR1 is MNHEY and CDR2 is SVGAGI. The CDR3 protein is CASSPSTSGAETQYF. The CDR3 nucleotides read TGTGCCAGCAGTCCCTCCACTAGCGGGGCGGAGACCCAGTACTTC.

The rearrangement links TRBV7-9 to TRBJ1-3, with TRBD1 identical over 7 bases. Trimming took 0 bases from V and 0 from J; bases not matched to a gene: 5. In germline, CDR1 is SEHNR, CDR2 FQNEAQ (reference sequence). The CDR3 consists of 17 residues. CDR3 nucleotide sequence: TGTGCCAGCAGCTTAGCGACAGGGCCCAGCTCTGGAAACACCATATATTTT. Its translation is CASSLATGPSSGNTIYF.

The rearrangement joins TRBV6-1 to TRBJ2-7, with TRBD2 matching over 10 bases. V lost 3 bases and J lost 4; bases outside the gene matches: 18. The CDR3 spans 19 residues. Per germline, CDR1 MNHNS and CDR2 SASEGT. CDR3 in amino acids: CASSDTSGEWWRGRYEQYF. DNA of the CDR3: TGTGCCAGCAGTGACACTAGCGGGGAGTGGTGGAGGGGGCGTTACGAGCAGTACTTC.

This clone appeared a single time. Within the sample, other DNA sequences also encode this same CDR3. The chain joins TRBV29-1 to TRBJ2-7; TRBD1 aligns across 9 bases. After removal of 1 base from V and 1 base from J, the junction contained 2 bases not matched to a gene. The CDR3 has 14 residues. Per germline, CDR1 SQVTM and CDR2 ANQGSEA. The CDR3 coding sequence is TGCAGCGTTGAAGTTGGGACAGGGTCCTACGAGCAGTACTTC. Encoded protein: CSVEVGTGSYEQYF.

The V call is TRBV29-1, the J call TRBJ2-7, with D uncertain. The CDR3 sequence is 15 residues long. Germline CDR1 is SQVTM and CDR2 is ANQGSEA. Trimming pared 4 bases from V and 6 bases from J, leaving 22 bases between. CDR3 bases: TGCAGCGTTGTTCTTCCAGTGGGTATGAACTTCGAGCAGTACTTC. Its translation is CSVVLPVGMNFEQYF.

Comments on this clone: Other DNA sequences in the sample encode the same CDR3. The V and J genes are TRBV27 and TRBJ1-1; D is unresolved. The CDR3 runs to 13 residues. V was shortened by 3 bases and J by 1 base, with 6 bases between the two germline ends. The germline CDR1 and CDR2 sequences are MNHEY and SMNVEV (reference sequence). CDR3 protein: CASSFYGNTEAFF. CDR3 DNA: TGTGCCAGCAGTTTTTACGGGAACACTGAAGCTTTCTTT.

The chain combines TRBV10-2 with TRBJ1-1; D not resolved. Germline assignment: CDR1 WSHSY and CDR2 SAAADI. V was pared by 6 bases and J by 2 bases, with 13 bases between. The CDR3 has 14 amino acids. The CDR3 protein is CASRGQVLNTEAFF. CDR3 DNA: TGCGCCAGCAGGGGCCAGGTCCTTAACACTGAAGCTTTCTTT.

This clone showed up just once. V is TRBV19 and J is TRBJ2-3; possibly TRBD2 for D (5 bases). The CDR3 contains 14 residues. Germline CDR1 is LNHDA and CDR2 is SQIVND (reference sequence). V lost 3 bases to trimming and J lost 0 bases, with 7 bases between them. Written as DNA, the CDR3 is TGTGCCAGTAGTATGAGAGGGAGCACAGATACGCAGTATTTT. Amino acid sequence: CASSMRGSTDTQYF.

The chain employs TRBV29-1 and TRBJ2-5; 9 bases map to TRBD1. The CDR3 runs to 15 residues. Germline V CDR1 and CDR2: SQVTM, ANQGSEA. V lost 1 base to trimming and J lost 2 bases; unmatched junction nucleotides: 5. CDR3 nucleotide sequence: TGCAGCGTTGAAGGGGGACAGGGCCAGCAAGAGACCCAGTACTTC. Translation gives CSVEGGQGQQETQYF.

The V call is TRBV4-1, the J call TRBJ2-7; 8 nucleotides align to TRBD2. CDR1 is MGHRA, CDR2 YSYEKL, per germline. Germline trimming cut 2 bases from V and 2 bases from J; bases unmatched to any gene: 8. The CDR3 covers 16 residues. The CDR3 protein is CASSQTRGGTAYEQYF. Here the CDR3 DNA reads TGCGCCAGCAGCCAAACTCGGGGGGGGACCGCCTACGAGCAGTACTTC.

The CDR3 DNA follows: TGTGCCAGCAGCTTAGCGAGTCAGGGAGGACAGGGGTCGTCGTTGCAGTACTTC. This encodes CASSLASQGGQGSSLQYF. The chain has TRBV7-2 and TRBJ2-7, with 9 bases aligning to TRBD1. Trimming took 0 bases from V and 9 from J; bases not matched to a gene: 18. CDR1 and CDR2 from the germline V gene are SGHTA and FQGNSA. This CDR3 contains 18 residues.

As to this clone: The sample holds other DNA sequences that translate to the same CDR3. V is TRBV27 and J is TRBJ2-7, with unresolved D. V lost 2 bases and J lost 2, with 7 bases in between. The CDR3 covers 13 residues. The V gene's germline CDR1 is MNHEY and CDR2 SMNVEV (reference sequence). CDR3 sequence: CASSLGRAYEQYF. The CDR3 nucleotides are TGTGCCAGCAGTTTAGGCAGAGCCTACGAGCAGTACTTC.

The rearrangement uses TRBV7-2 and TRBJ2-7; 8 bases agree with TRBD1. Trimming at V came to 6 bases and at J to 2 bases, leaving 6 bases not matched to a gene. The CDR3 runs 14 residues. Germline V lookup: CDR1 SGHTA, CDR2 FQGNSA. The CDR3 loop is CASSGTGGTYEQYF. DNA for the CDR3: TGTGCCAGCAGTGGGACAGGCGGTACCTACGAGCAGTACTTC.

The chain has TRBV7-9 and TRBJ2-7; 9 bases agree with TRBD1. Germline lookup yields CDR1 SEHNR and CDR2 FQNEAQ (reference sequence). V lost 3 bases and J lost 6; bases outside the gene matches: 9. This CDR3 is built from 15 residues. Written as DNA, the CDR3 is TGTGCCAGCAGCTTCCGGGACAGGGTGAGCAGCGAGCAGTACTTC. It encodes CASSFRDRVSSEQYF.

To note about this clone: The same CDR3 can be traced to other DNA sequences in this sample. V is TRBV5-1 and J is TRBJ2-7; D is unclear. Per the germline V gene, CDR1 is SGHRS and CDR2 is YFSETQ. The germline V and J ends were trimmed by 0 bases and 0 bases, with 7 bases remaining between them. The CDR3 runs 14 residues. In nucleotides, the CDR3 is TGCGCCAGCAGCTTGGTTGGTAGCTCCTACGAGCAGTACTTC. It encodes CASSLVGSSYEQYF.

This clone has only one observation. V gene TRBV27 combines with J gene TRBJ1-6; perhaps TRBD1 as D (5 bases). This CDR3 is 14 amino acids long. Germline V lookup: CDR1 MNHEY, CDR2 SMNVEV (reference sequence). The V and J ends lost 3 bases and 15 bases respectively, with 18 bases between them. The CDR3 loop reads CASSFGAGPAYLHF. CDR3 sequence (DNA): TGTGCCAGCAGTTTCGGGGCAGGGCCAGCTTACCTCCACTTT.

The CDR3 spells CASSYLGQDSYEQYF. In DNA, the CDR3 is TGTGCCAGCAGTTATCTCGGGCAGGACTCCTACGAGCAGTACTTC. The chain joins TRBV6-6 to TRBJ2-7, with D hard to call. Trimming removed 3 bases at V and 0 bases at J, with 12 bases between. The germline V gene encodes CDR1 MNHNY and CDR2 SVGAGI (reference sequence). This CDR3 has 15 amino acids.

This chain connects TRBV4-3 to TRBJ1-6; possibly TRBD1 for D (5 bases). V was shortened by 0 bases and J by 3 bases, with 9 bases between the two germline ends. The CDR3 loop spans 16 amino acids. Germline CDR1 reads LGHNA; CDR2 reads YSLEER. This CDR3 reads CASSQDGGVYNSPLHF. The CDR3 DNA is TGCGCCAGCAGCCAAGATGGGGGGGTCTATAATTCACCCCTCCACTTT.

The sample holds a few counts of this clone. This chain joins TRBV30 and TRBJ1-6, with D tentatively TRBD1 (6 bases). Germline loops: CDR1 GTSNPN, CDR2 SVGIG (reference sequence). CDR3 length: 17 amino acids. The V end lost 1 base, the J end lost 6 bases, and 19 bases lay between the germline ends. CDR3 sequence (DNA): TGTGCCTGGAGTGAGGCCGAACAGGGCCTCCTTAATTCACCCCTCCACTTT. This encodes CAWSEAEQGLLNSPLHF.

V gene TRBV10-3 combines with J gene TRBJ2-7; TRBD1 aligns across 10 bases. The CDR3 has 15 amino acids. Germline CDR1 ENHRY, CDR2 SYGVKD. Losses at the gene ends were 5 bases for V and 4 bases for J; bases not matched to a gene: 8. The chain's CDR3 is CAISNPGQGSYEQYF. CDR3 bases: TGTGCCATCAGTAACCCGGGACAGGGGTCTTACGAGCAGTACTTC.